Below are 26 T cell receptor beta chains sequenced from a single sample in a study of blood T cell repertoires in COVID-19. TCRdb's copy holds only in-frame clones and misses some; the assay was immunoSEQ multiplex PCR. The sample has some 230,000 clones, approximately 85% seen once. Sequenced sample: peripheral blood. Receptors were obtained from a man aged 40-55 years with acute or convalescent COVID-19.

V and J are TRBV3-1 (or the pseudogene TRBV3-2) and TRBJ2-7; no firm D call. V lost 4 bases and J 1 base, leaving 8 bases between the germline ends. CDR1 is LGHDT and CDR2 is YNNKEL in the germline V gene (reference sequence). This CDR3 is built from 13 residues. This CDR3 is CASSPRDSYEQYF. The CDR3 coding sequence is TGTGCCAGCAGCCCCCGCGATTCCTACGAGCAGTACTTC.

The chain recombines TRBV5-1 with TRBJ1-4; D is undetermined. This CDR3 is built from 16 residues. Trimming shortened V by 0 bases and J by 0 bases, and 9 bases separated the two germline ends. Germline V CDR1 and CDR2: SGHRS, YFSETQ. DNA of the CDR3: TGCGCCAGCAGCTTGGTCGGTCTGGCAACTAATGAAAAACTGTTTTTT. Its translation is CASSLVGLATNEKLFF.

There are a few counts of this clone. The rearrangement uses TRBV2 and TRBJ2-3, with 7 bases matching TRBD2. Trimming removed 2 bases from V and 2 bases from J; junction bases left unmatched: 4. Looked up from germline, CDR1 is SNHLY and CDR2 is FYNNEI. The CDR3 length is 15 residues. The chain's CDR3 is CASSERAGTTDTQYF. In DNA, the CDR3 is TGTGCCAGCAGTGAACGAGCGGGGACCACAGATACGCAGTATTTT.

CDR3 amino acids: CASSPQGSEKLFF. Written as DNA, the CDR3 is TGTGCCAGCTCTCCGCAGGGCAGCGAAAAACTGTTTTTT. The V and J genes are TRBV18 and TRBJ1-4; weak D call: TRBD1 (5 bases). Trimming removed 6 bases from V and 8 bases from J, with 13 bases in between. This CDR3 spans 13 amino acids. Germline CDR1 reads KGHSH; CDR2 reads LQKENI.

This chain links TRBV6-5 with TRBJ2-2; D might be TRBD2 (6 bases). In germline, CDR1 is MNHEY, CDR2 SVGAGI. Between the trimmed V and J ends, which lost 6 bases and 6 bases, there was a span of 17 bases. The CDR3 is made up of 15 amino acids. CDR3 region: CASRGRPGGAGELFF. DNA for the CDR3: TGTGCCAGCAGAGGACGACCTGGAGGGGCCGGGGAGCTGTTTTTT.

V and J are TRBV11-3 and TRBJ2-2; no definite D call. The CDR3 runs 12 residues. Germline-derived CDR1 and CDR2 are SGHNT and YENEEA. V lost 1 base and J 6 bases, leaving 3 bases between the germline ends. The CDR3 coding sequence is TGTGCCAGCAGCTTAGGGCCCGGGGAGCTGTTTTTT. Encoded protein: CASSLGPGELFF.

CDR3 loop: CASSSGQGGYGYTF. CDR3 bases: TGTGCCAGCAGTTCAGGACAGGGGGGATATGGCTACACCTTC. The chain recombines TRBV28 with TRBJ1-2, with TRBD1 matching 10 bases. Germline trimming cut 4 bases from V and 5 bases from J; bases unmatched to any gene: 4. Germline assignment: CDR1 MDHEN and CDR2 SYDVKM. This CDR3 contains 14 residues.

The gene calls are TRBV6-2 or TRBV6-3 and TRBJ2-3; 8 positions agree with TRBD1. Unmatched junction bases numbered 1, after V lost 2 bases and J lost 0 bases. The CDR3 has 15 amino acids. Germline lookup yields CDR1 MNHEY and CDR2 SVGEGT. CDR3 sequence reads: CASSYGQGSTDTQYF. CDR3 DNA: TGTGCCAGCAGTTACGGACAGGGTAGCACAGATACGCAGTATTTT.

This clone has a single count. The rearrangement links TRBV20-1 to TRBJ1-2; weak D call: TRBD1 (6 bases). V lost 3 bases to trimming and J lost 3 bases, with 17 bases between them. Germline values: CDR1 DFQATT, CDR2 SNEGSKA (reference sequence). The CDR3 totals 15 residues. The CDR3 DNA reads TGCAGTGCTAGTCCGAACGGGGGGGCGGACTATGGCTACACCTTC. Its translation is CSASPNGGADYGYTF.

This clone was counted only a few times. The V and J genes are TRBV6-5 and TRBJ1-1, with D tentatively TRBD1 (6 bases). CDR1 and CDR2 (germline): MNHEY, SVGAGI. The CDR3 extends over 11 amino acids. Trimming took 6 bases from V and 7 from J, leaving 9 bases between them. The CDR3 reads CASRGQLEAFF. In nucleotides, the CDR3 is TGTGCCAGCAGAGGACAGCTTGAAGCTTTCTTT.

The CDR3 here is CASSAGTQNQPQHF. DNA for the CDR3: TGTGCCAGCAGCGCCGGGACACAGAATCAGCCCCAGCATTTT. The chain links TRBV9 to TRBJ1-5; TRBD1 is a possible D gene (6 bases). This CDR3 region has 14 residues. Per the germline V gene, CDR1 is SGDLS and CDR2 is YYNGEE. V lost 3 bases and J 4 bases, leaving 11 bases between the germline ends. Looking up the rest from reference TRBV9 and TRBJ1-5 gives the full variable domain: DSGVTQTPKHLITATGQRVTLRCSPRSGDLSVYWYQQSLDQGLQFLIQYYNGEERAKGNILERFSAQQFPDLHSELNLSSLELGDSALYFCASSAGTQNQPQHFGDGTRLSIL.

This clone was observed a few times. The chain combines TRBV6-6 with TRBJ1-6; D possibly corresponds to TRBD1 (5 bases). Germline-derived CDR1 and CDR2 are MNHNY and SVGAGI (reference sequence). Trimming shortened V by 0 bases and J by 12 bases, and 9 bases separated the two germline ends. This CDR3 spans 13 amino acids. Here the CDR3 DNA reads TGTGCCAGCAGTTACTCGACTGACAGACCCCTCCACTTT. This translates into CASSYSTDRPLHF.

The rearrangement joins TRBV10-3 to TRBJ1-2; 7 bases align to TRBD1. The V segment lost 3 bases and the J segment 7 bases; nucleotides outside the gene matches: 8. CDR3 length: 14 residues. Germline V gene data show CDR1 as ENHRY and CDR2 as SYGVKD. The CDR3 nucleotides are TGTGCCATCAGTGATGAGGGGGCCTTGGGTGGCTACACCTTC. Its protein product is CAISDEGALGGYTF.

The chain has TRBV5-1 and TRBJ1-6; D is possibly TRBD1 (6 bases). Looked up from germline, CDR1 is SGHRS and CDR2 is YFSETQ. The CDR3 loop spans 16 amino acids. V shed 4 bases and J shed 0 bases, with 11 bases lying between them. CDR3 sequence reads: CASSPDSSSYNSPLHF. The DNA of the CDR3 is TGCGCCAGCAGCCCGGACAGTAGCTCCTATAATTCACCCCTCCACTTT.

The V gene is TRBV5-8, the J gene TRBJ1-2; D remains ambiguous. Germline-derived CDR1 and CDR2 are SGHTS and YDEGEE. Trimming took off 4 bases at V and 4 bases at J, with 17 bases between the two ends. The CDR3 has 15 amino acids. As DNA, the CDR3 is TGTGCCAGCAGCCCAGAGGCCCGCACGTCCTATGGCTACACCTTC. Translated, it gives CASSPEARTSYGYTF.

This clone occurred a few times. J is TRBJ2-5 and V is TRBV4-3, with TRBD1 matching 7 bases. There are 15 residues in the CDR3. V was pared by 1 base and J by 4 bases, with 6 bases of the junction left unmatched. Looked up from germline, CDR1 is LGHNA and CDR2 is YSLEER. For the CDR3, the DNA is TGCGCCAGCAGCCAAGTGGGACAGCGTGGAGAGACCCAGTACTTC. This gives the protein CASSQVGQRGETQYF.

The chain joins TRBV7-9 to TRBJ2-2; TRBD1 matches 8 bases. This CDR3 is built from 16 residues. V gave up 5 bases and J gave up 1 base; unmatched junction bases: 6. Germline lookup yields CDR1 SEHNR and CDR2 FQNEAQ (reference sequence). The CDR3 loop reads CASSVLGTGNTGELFF. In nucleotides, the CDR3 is TGTGCCAGCAGCGTACTCGGGACAGGGAACACCGGGGAGCTGTTTTTT.

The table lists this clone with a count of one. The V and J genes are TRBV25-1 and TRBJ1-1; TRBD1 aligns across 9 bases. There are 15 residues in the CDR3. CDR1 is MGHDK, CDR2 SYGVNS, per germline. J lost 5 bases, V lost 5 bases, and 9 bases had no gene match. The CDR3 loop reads CASSMHRGQGTEAFF. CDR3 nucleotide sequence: TGTGCCAGCAGTATGCACAGGGGGCAAGGGACTGAAGCTTTCTTT.

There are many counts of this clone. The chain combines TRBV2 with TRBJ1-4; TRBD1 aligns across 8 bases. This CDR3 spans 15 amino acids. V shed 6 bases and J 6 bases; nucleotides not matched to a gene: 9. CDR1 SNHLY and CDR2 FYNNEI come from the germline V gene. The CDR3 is CASSQGAEWYEKLFF. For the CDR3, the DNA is TGTGCCAGCAGCCAGGGGGCGGAGTGGTATGAAAAACTGTTTTTT.

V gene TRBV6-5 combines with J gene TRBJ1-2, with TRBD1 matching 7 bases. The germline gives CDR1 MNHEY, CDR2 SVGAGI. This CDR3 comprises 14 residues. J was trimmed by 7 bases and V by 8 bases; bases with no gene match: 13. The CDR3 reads CASGRQGDSAGYTF. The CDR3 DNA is TGTGCCAGCGGGCGACAGGGAGATTCCGCTGGCTACACCTTC.

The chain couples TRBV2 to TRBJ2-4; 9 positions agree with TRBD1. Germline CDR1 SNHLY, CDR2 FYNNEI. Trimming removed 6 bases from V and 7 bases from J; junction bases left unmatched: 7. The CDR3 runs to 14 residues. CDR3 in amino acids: CASSEPTGGNIQYF. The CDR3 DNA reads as TGTGCCAGCAGCGAACCGACAGGGGGGAACATTCAGTACTTC.

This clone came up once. CDR3 in DNA: TGTGCCAGTAGTATGAAGACAGCCTACTCTGGAAACACCATATATTTT. Encoded protein: CASSMKTAYSGNTIYF. The J gene is TRBJ1-3, the V gene TRBV19, with TRBD1 as a possible D gene (5 bases). V lost 3 bases, J lost 0 bases, and 12 bases lay in between. The CDR3 runs to 16 residues. The germline V gene has CDR1 LNHDA and CDR2 SQIVND (reference sequence).

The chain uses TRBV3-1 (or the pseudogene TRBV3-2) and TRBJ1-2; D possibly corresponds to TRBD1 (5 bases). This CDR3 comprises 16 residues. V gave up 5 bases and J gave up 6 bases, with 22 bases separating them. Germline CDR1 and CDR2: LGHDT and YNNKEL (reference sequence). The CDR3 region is CASSYRDLGQDNGYTF. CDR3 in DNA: TGTGCCAGCAGCTACCGGGACTTGGGGCAAGATAATGGCTACACCTTC.

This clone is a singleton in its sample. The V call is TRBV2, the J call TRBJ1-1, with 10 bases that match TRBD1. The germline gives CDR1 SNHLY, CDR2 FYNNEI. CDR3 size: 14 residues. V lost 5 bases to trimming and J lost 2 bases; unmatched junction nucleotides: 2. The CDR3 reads CASSRQGANTEAFF. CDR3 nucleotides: TGTGCCAGCAGTCGACAGGGGGCTAACACTGAAGCTTTCTTT.

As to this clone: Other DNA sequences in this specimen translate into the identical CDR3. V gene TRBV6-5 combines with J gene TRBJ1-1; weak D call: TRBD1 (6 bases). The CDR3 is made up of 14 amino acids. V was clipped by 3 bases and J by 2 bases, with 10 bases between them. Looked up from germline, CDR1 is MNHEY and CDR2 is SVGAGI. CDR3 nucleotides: TGTGCCAGCAGTTATCCGGGACAAAACACTGAAGCTTTCTTT. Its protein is CASSYPGQNTEAFF.

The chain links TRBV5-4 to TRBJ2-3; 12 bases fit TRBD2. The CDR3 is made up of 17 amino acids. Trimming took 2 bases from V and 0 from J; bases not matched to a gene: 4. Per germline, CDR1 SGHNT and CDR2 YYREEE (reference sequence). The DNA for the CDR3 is TGTGCCAGCAGCTTATGGCTAGCGGGGGGGAGCACAGATACGCAGTATTTT. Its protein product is CASSLWLAGGSTDTQYF.